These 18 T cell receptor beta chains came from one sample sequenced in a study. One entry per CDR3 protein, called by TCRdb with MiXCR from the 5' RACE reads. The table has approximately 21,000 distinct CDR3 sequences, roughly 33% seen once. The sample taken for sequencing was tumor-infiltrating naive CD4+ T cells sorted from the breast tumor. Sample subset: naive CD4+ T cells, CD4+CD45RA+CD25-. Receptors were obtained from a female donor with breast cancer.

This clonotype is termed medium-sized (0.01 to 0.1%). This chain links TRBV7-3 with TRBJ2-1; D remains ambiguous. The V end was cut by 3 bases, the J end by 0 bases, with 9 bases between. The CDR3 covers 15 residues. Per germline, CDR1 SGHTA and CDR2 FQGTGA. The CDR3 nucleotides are TGTGCCAGCAGCTTGATCCCGGGCTCCTACAATGAGCAGTTCTTC. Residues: CASSLIPGSYNEQFF.

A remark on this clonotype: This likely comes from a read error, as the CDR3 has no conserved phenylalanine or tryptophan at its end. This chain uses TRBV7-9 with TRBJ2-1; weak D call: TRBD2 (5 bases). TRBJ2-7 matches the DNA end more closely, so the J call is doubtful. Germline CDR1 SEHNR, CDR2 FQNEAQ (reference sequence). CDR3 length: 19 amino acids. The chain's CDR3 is CASSLPKLIATHPQYEQYS. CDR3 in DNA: TGTGCCAGCAGCTTGCCCAAACTAATAGCGACACACCCCCAATATGAGCAGTACTCC.

The chain's CDR3 is CASSPGPSGFEAFF. The CDR3 DNA reads as TGTGCCAGCAGTCCCGGGCCCTCCGGATTCGAAGCTTTCTTT. The rearrangement uses TRBV6-6 and TRBJ1-1; no definite D call. The CDR3 covers 14 residues. Trimming took off 5 bases at V and 8 bases at J, with 18 bases between the two ends. Germline V gene lookup returns CDR1 MNHNY and CDR2 SVGAGI (reference sequence).

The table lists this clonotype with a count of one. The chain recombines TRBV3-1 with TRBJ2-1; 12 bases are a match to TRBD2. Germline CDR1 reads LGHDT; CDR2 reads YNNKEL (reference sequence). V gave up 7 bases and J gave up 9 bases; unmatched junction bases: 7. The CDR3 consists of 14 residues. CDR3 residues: CASTLAGGATEQFF. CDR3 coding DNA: TGTGCCAGCACACTAGCGGGAGGTGCCACTGAGCAGTTCTTC.

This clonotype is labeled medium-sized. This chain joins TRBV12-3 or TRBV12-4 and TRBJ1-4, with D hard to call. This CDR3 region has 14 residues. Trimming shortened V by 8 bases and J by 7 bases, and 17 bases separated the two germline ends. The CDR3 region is CASLPSGRGEKLFF. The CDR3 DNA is TGTGCCAGCCTCCCGAGTGGAAGAGGTGAAAAACTGTTTTTT.

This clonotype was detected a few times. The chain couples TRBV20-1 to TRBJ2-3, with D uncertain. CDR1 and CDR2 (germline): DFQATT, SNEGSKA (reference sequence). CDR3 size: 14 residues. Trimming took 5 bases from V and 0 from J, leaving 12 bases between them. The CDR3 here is CSAPPQPSTDTQYF. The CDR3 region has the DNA TGCAGTGCTCCTCCCCAACCTAGCACAGATACGCAGTATTTT.

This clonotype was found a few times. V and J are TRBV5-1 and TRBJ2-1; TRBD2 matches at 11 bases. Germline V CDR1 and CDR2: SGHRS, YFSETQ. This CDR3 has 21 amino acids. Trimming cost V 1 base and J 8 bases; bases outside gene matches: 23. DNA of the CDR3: TGCGCCAGCAGCTTGAATCTAGCGGGAGGACACACTCGCTCGCCATACTATGAGCAGTTCTTC. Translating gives CASSLNLAGGHTRSPYYEQFF.

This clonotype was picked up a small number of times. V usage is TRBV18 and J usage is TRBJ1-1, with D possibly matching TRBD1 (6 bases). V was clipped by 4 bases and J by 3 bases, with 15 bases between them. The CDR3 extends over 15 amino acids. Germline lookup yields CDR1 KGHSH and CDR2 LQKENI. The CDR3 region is CASSRQDPGDTEAFF. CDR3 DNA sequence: TGTGCCAGCTCACGACAGGACCCAGGGGACACTGAAGCTTTCTTT.

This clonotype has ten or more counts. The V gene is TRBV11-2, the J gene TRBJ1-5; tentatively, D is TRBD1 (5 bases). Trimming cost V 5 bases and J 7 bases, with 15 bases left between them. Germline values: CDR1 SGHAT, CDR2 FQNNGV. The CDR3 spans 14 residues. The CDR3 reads CASSHGGNGQPQHF. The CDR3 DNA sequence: TGTGCCAGCAGCCATGGGGGGAACGGGCAGCCCCAGCATTTT.

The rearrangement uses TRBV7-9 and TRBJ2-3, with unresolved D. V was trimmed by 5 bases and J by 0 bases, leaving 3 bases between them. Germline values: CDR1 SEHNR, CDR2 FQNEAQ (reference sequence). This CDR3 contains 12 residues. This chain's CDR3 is CASSRSTDTQYF. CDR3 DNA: TGTGCCAGCAGCCGGAGCACAGATACGCAGTATTTT.

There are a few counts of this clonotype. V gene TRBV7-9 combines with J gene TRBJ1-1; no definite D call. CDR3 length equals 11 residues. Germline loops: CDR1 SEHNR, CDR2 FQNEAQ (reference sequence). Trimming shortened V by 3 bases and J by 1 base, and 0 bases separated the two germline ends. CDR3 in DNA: TGTGCCAGCAGCTTGAACACTGAAGCTTTCTTT. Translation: CASSLNTEAFF.

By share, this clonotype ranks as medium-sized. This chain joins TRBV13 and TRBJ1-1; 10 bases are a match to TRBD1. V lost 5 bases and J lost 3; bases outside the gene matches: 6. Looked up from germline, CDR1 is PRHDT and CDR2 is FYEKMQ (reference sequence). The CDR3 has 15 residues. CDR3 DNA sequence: TGTGCCAGCAGCCCATGGGGACAGGGGTACACTGAAGCTTTCTTT. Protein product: CASSPWGQGYTEAFF. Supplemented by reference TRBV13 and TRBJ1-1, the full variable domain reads AAGVIQSPRHLIKEKRETATLKCYPIPRHDTVYWYQQGPGQDPQFLISFYEKMQSDKGSIPDRFSAQQFSDYHSELNMSSLELGDSALYFCASSPWGQGYTEAFFGQGTRLTVV.

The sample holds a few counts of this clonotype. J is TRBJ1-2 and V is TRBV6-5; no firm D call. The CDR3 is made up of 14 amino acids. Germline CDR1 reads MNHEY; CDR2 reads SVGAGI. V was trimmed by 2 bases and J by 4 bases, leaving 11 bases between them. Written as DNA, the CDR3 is TGTGCCAGCAGTTACAGCCGGGGAGCCTATGGCTACACCTTC. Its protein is CASSYSRGAYGYTF.

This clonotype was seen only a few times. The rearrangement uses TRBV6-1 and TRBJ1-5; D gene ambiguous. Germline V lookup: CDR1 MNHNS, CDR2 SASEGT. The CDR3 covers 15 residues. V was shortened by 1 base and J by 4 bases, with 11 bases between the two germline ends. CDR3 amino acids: CASSEEWEVNQPQHF. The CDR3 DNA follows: TGTGCCAGCAGTGAAGAGTGGGAGGTAAATCAGCCCCAGCATTTT.

The CDR3 DNA reads as TGTGCCACCAGCCCCCGACAGTGGAACACTGAAGCTTTCTTT. This translates into CATSPRQWNTEAFF. V gene TRBV15 combines with J gene TRBJ1-1; D may be TRBD1 (5 bases). V lost 5 bases, J lost 1 base, and 11 bases lay in between. The germline V gene encodes CDR1 LNHNV and CDR2 YYDKDF (reference sequence). This CDR3 is built from 14 residues.

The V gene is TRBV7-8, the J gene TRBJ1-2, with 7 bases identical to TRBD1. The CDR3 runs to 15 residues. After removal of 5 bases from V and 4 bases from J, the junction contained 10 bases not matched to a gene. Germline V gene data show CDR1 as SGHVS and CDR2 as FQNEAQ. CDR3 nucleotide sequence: TGTGCCAGCAGCCTCGGGACAGCGGTTTCCTATGGCTACACCTTC. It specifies CASSLGTAVSYGYTF.

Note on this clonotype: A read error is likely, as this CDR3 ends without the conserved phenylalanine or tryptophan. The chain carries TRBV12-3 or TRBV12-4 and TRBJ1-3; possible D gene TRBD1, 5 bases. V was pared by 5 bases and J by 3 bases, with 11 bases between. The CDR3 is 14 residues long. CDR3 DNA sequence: TGTGCCAGCAGTGAGGGGTTACTTGGAAACACCATATATCTT. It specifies CASSEGLLGNTIYL.

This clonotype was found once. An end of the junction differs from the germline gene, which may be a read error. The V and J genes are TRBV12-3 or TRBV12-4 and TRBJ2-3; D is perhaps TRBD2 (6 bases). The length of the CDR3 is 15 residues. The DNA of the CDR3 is TGTGCCAGCAGTTACCGCGGGGTAGTAGCAGACACGCAGTATTTT. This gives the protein CASSYRGVVADTQYF.